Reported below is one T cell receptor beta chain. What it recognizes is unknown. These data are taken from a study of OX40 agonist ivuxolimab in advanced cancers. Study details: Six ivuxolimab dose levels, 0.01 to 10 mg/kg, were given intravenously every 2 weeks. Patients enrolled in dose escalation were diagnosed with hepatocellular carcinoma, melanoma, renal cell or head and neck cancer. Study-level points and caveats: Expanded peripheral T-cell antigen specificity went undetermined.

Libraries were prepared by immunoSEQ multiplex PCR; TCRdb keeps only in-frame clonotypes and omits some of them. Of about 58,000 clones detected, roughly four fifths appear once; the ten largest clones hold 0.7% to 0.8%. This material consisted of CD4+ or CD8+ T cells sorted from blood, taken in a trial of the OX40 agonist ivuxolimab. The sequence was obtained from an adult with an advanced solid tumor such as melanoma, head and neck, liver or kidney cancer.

As DNA, the CDR3 is TGTGCCAGCAGCTTAGATATCGGACAGGGCTACGAGCAGTACTTC. It yields the protein CASSLDIGQGYEQYF. The rearrangement joins TRBV11-3 to TRBJ2-7; 8 nucleotides line up with TRBD1. Trimming at V came to 0 bases and at J to 3 bases, leaving 4 bases not matched to a gene. This CDR3 is built from 15 residues. CDR1 and CDR2 (germline): SGHNT, YENEEA.